Listed here is a single T cell receptor beta chain. Clones were read by immunoSEQ multiplex PCR, and TCRdb kept only the in-frame ones, dropping some. The table lists 8,000 or so clones, around 90% of them singletons. CDR1 and CDR2 from the germline V gene are SGHDN and FVKESK. The V gene lost 4 bases and the J gene lost 3 bases, with 4 bases spanning the gap. The CDR3 covers 11 residues. The record originates from a study of graft-versus-host responses after intestinal transplantation. At the level of the study: Transplantation in recipients was multivisceral, liver-intestinal, or isolated intestinal.

This specimen was PBMCs, taken roughly 32 days after intestinal transplant. The rearrangement uses TRBV14 and TRBJ2-7, with unresolved D. The receptor's source is a human patient who received an intestinal transplant, so some T cells may come from the graft donor. CDR3 region: CASSLYYEQYF. The DNA for the CDR3 is TGTGCCAGCAGCCTATACTACGAGCAGTACTTC.